One TCR beta chain is described in this entry. What antigen it recognizes has not been identified. TCR beta CDR3 regions were amplified by multiplex PCR using the immunoSEQ assay from an average of 1200 ng genomic DNA per sample. To correct primer bias, the assay used a complete synthetic TCR repertoire to set an amplification baseline. The amplicons were sequenced on the Illumina platform. The study's own analysis went as follows. Sequence errors were corrected by clustering with frequency ratios and a modified nearest-neighbor algorithm, and the sequences were then analyzed in the immunoSEQ Analyzer using IMGT gene definitions. At each rarefaction depth, TCR richness and evenness were averaged across 20 rarefaction repeats, and any sample with fewer sequences than the depth was left out. Wilcoxon rank sum tests with FDR correction were used to compare V, D and J gene relative abundances between the groups. Blinded duplicates gave an intraclass correlation of roughly 95% for TCR richness and an average of roughly 76% across under 75 gene segments. Here the immuneACCESS table is served through TCRdb, limited to in-frame sequences with V and J called. Missing clones are a known gap in these copies; in checked studies unresolved V genes cover under half, and the rest lacks a known reason. The V and J calls and clone size were taken over from that table, and D and trimming were inferred from the DNA. The sample table on file contains tens of thousands of clones. The biggest ten clones account for roughly a third of the sample.

These data originate in a study of T cells in women clearing cervical HPV infection (dated by TCRdb to about 2018). About the study as a whole: The cases were 20 to 30 women with histologically confirmed HPV16-related CIN3 or worse, and 2 of those women had invasive cancers. The approximately 23 controls were women who cleared a single incident HPV16 infection within 12 months without developing precancer or cancer. Case blood was taken at the visit when the lesion was first identified, whereas control blood was taken when infection was no longer detected. For cases, a median interval of 149 days, with an interquartile range of roughly 85 to 220 days, was observed between lesion detection and blood sampling. HLA typing was available for only a few women, so HLA type could not be excluded as a confounder. The exploratory proof-of-principle case-control study was nested within the Guanacaste HPV Natural History Study in Costa Rica and compared TCR repertoires across cervical HPV16 outcomes. Cases and controls were matched on age within five years and on year of sample collection. Cases had a median age of roughly 35 years compared with approximately 40 for controls, and baseline characteristics showed no significant differences between the groups. In the parent cohort, 8,500 to 12,000 women aged 18 or older were enrolled in Guanacaste, Costa Rica, during about 1993 to 1995 and were followed for six to seven years. As quality controls, five blinded duplicates were added to each group, bringing the total to about 60 samples made up of some 50 participants and about ten replicates. Here is what the overall study found, with its caveats: Random forest classifiers combining richness and V gene abundances distinguished cases from controls with an estimated AUC of about 0.8. TCR repertoire richness was significantly higher in CIN3+ cases than in controls across sequencing depths, while evenness did not differ. Because T-cell numbers per sample were unknown, differences in richness could reflect varying T-cell content rather than repertoire biology. Whether associations preceded infection or resulted from infection could not be shown with the cross-sectional design, and effector/memory subsets and HPV-specific T cells were not isolated.

Every participant had a single incident cervical HPV16 infection, and prevalent HPV16 infections were excluded. Cervical HPV DNA was detected by MY09/MY11 PCR and genotyped by dot-blot hybridization. Roughly 15 mL of heparinized blood were centrifuged, and the buffy coat was aliquoted, frozen at -30°C, then stored at -80°C. QIAGEN kits were used to extract genomic DNA from the buffy coat specimens. Sample: blood buffy coat. The clonotype originates from a woman between 18 and 70 years old with a cervical HPV16 infection that either progressed to CIN3+ or cleared (not recorded which).

The sequenced part of the CDR3 DNA is TGTGCCAGCAGTGTGTCGGGCGAG. Its amino acids are CASSVSGE. The complete CDR3 protein is CASSVSGEQYF. The chain is assembled from TRBV2 and TRBJ2-7; too little of a D gene remains to name it. The CDR3 goes on 3 residues after the read ends, and that part is filled in from the germline J gene. The CDR3, cysteine through phenylalanine, is 11 amino acids long. The DNA shown is the part of the CDR3 that was read: 24 bases, in frame from base 1. V is reduced by 4 bases and J by 6 bases, leaving a spacing of 7 bases between them. From a lookup of the germline V gene, CDR1 and CDR2 are SNHLY and FYNNEI.